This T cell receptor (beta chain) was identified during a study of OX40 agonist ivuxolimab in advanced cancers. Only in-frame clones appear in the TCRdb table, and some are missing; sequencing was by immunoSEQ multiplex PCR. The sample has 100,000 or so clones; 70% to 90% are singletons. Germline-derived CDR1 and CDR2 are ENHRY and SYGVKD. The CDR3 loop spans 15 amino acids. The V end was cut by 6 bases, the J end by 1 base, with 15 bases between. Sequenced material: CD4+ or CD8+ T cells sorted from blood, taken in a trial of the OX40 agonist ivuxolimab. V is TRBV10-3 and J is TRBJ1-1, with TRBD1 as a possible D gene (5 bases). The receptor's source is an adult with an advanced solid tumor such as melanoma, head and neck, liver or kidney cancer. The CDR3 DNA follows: TGTGCCATCAGCCGCGATGACAGCAGGAACACTGAAGCTTTCTTT. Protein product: CAISRDDSRNTEAFF.